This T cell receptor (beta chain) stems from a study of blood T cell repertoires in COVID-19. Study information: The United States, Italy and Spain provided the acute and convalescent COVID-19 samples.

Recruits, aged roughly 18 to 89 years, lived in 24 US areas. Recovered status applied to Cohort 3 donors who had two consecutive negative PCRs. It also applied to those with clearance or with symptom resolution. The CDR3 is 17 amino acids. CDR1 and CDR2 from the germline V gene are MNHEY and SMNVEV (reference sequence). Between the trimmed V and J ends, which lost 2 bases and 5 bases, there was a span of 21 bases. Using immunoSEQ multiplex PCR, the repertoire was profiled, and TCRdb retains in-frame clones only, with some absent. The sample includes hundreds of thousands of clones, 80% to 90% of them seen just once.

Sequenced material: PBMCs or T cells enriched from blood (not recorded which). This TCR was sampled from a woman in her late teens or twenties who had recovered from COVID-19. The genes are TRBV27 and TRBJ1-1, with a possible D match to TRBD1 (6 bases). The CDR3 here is CASSLLPTGSRRTEAFF. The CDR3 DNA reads TGTGCCAGCAGTTTACTCCCTACAGGGTCGCGGAGAACTGAAGCTTTCTTT.